The T cell receptor beta chain described here comes from a study of blood T cell repertoires in COVID-19 (dated by TCRdb to about 2020). Turning to the overall study: The collaborator samples originated in the United States, Italy and Spain and spanned the acute and convalescent phases of COVID-19. The material from the prospective study consisted of cDNA or gDNA derived from T cells, B-cell-depleted T cells, or PBMCs. Subjects who had been exposed to COVID-19, were actively infected with it, or had recovered from it provided the deeply sampled blood TCRbeta repertoires that made up the dataset. The repertoires were released in a freely available public database intended as a resource for research on the immune response to SARS-CoV-2. The samples were drawn from two sources: the first 160 participants of the ongoing ImmuneRACE study, and over 950 subjects contributed by 6 global collaborators. Nearly every sample came with metadata listing a de-identified subject ID, COVID-19 status, age in years and sex. Where available, HLA class I and class II types were obtained from metadata supplied by the sample provider rather than from assay-based typing. General study outcomes and caveats: The amount of clinical and demographic metadata varied by source and participant and was provided uncurated.

From the cysteine up to the phenylalanine, the CDR3 has a length of 16 residues. Solely the CDR3 DNA is kept, with 48 bases framed from the first base. The germline V and J ends show losses of 6 bases and 3 bases respectively, and no gene match explains 9 bases of the junction. From the germline V gene (reference sequence), CDR1 is MNHNY and CDR2 is SVGAGI. One collaborating source in Seattle enrolled patients during active infection and followed them longitudinally through the course of disease. Collaborating institutions collected whole blood in K2EDTA tubes following their own protocols. Collaborator samples were shipped for TCRbeta analysis as frozen whole blood, isolated PBMCs, or DNA extracted from either sample type. TCRbeta CDR3 regions were amplified from genomic DNA by means of the immunoSEQ Assay, a bias-controlled multiplex PCR. Per the source publication's procedure: The number of nucleated cells in each sample was estimated from the amplification of reference gene primers within the assay. Sequence reads were collapsed and filtered to measure the absolute abundance of every unique TCRbeta CDR3 rearrangement. For each sample, productive Simpson clonality was calculated as the square root of Simpson's diversity index over productive rearrangements. TCRdb took this table from immuneACCESS and kept in-frame rearrangements with V and J called. Such tables lack part of the clones; where checked against another copy, unresolved V genes explain under half of the gap, and the rest is unexplained. That table is the source of V, J and clone size, and D and trimming were worked out from the DNA. The table for this sample lists under 450,000 clones; approximately 90% of them were counted only once. Of the sample, roughly 1.6% is held by the ten largest clones.

As regards this clone: No antigen is known for it. No per-base quality is available; no much larger clone lies one base away.

This TCR was recovered from a woman between 40 and 55 years old with COVID-19, enrolled during active disease. Source material: peripheral blood. Recombination connected TRBV6-6 to TRBJ2-2, and 8 bases in between align with TRBD1. The sequenced DNA: TGTGCCAGCAGAACCGCAGGGGGCGCGGACACCGGGGAGCTGTTTTTT. Translated, it reads CASRTAGGADTGELFF.